The rows below give T cell receptor beta chains drawn from one sample of a study of OX40 agonist ivuxolimab in advanced cancers. Repertoires were generated with immunoSEQ multiplex PCR, while TCRdb's copy carries only in-frame clones and drops some. The sample records tens of thousands of clones, 91% being singletons. Sequenced here: CD4+ or CD8+ T cells sorted from blood, sampled in a trial of the OX40 agonist ivuxolimab. The receptor set was obtained from an adult with an advanced solid tumor such as melanoma, head and neck, liver or kidney cancer. The CDR3 runs from the conserved cysteine through the conserved F or W. D genes are given only for firm matches. Not all rows give a size; the values are once, few, many and, for expanded clones, a class.

j_call | v_call | d_call | clone_size | cdr3_nt | cdr3_aa
TRBJ1-3 | TRBV6-5 | NA | NA | TGTGCCAGCAGTTACTCAGGGTCCGGAAACACCATATATTTT | CASSYSGSGNTIYF
TRBJ2-2 | TRBV4-1 | NA | NA | TGCGCCAGCAGCCAAGAGGTCACTCCAGGGTACACCGGGGAGCTGTTTTTT | CASSQEVTPGYTGELFF
TRBJ1-1 | TRBV11-2 | NA | NA | TGTGCCAGCAGCTTTAACGGGGGCGAAGTTTTCTTT | CASSFNGGEVFF
TRBJ2-5 | TRBV7-2 | NA | NA | TGTGCCAGCAGCTCCCGGGTCGTCCCCGGCAGGGAGACCCAGTACTTC | CASSSRVVPGRETQYF
TRBJ2-4 | TRBV21-1 | NA | NA | TGTGCCAGCAGCCCGCGACCCGTTTTAACTGGCAGAAACATTCAGTACTTC | CASSPRPVLTGRNIQYF
TRBJ2-3 | TRBV11-3 | NA | NA | TGTGCCAGCAGCTTATCAATCCGGGCCCTGGAGGAGTATTTT | CASSLSIRALEEYF
TRBJ1-4 | TRBV28 | NA | NA | TGTGCCAGCAGTTCAGGGAAGTTCGCAACTAATGAAAAACTGTTTTTT | CASSSGKFATNEKLFF
TRBJ2-3 | TRBV7-9 | NA | NA | TGTGCCAGCAGCTTGGGACAATCCTTGGCAGATACGCAGTATTTT | CASSLGQSLADTQYF
TRBJ2-7 | TRBV7-9 | NA | NA | TGTGCCAGCAGCTCGGGCATCGGGCGGCAGTACTTC | CASSSGIGRQYF
TRBJ2-5 | TRBV15 | NA | NA | TGTGCCACCAGCAGAGATATTGGGAAAGAGACCCAGTACTTC | CATSRDIGKETQYF
TRBJ2-1 | TRBV9 | TRBD2 | NA | TGTGCCAGCAGCGTAGTAGCGGGAGTTGGGTACAATGAGCAGTTCTTC | CASSVVAGVGYNEQFF
TRBJ2-7 | TRBV28 | TRBD2 | NA | TGTGCCAGCAGTTTATACACTAGCGGAAGTACCTACGAGCAGTACTTC | CASSLYTSGSTYEQYF
TRBJ2-7 | TRBV30 | NA | NA | TGTGCCTGGAGTGTTAAAGGGAAGGGGATACCCTACGAGCAGTACTTC | CAWSVKGKGIPYEQYF
TRBJ2-3 | TRBV9 | NA | NA | TGTGCCAGCAGCGTAGCGTCAGTACTAAGCACAGATACGCAGTATTTT | CASSVASVLSTDTQYF
TRBJ2-5 | TRBV19 | NA | once | TGTGCCAGTAGTATAGGACCAGGGCGTCAAGAGACCCAGTACTTC | CASSIGPGRQETQYF
TRBJ2-7 | TRBV18 | TRBD1 | NA | TGTGCCAGCTCACCCGACGGGACAGGGCCCTACGAGCAGTACTTC | CASSPDGTGPYEQYF
TRBJ2-7 | TRBV4-1 | TRBD1 | NA | TGCGCCAGCAGAGTCGGGACAGGGTCCTACGAGCAGTACTTC | CASRVGTGSYEQYF
TRBJ1-2 | TRBV28 | TRBD1 | NA | TGTGCCAGCAGTTTACCCCCGGGACAGGGGGCTGGCTACACCTTC | CASSLPPGQGAGYTF
TRBJ1-2 | TRBV7-8 | NA | NA | TGTGCCAGCAGCCCTAGCCCGAACACCCAGGGCTACACCTTC | CASSPSPNTQGYTF